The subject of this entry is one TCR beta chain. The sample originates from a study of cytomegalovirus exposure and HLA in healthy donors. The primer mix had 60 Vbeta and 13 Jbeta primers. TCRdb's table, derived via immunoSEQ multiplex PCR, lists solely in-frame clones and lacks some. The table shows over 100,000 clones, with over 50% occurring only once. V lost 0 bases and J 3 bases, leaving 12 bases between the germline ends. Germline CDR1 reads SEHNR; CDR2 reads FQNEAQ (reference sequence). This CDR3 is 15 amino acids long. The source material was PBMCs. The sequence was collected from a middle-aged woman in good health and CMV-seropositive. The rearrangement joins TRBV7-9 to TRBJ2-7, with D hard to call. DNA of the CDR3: TGTGCCAGCAGCTTAGCACAGACCTGGAACTACGAGCAGTACTTC. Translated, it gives CASSLAQTWNYEQYF.